What follows are 18 T cell receptor delta chains derived from one specimen sequenced in a study of γδ T cells in repeated Plasmodium falciparum infection. TCRdb called clones anew from the multiplex PCR reads with CATT. The table lists tens of thousands of delta-chain clones, over 0.9% of them singletons. Gammadelta T cells were flow-sorted from PBMC into Vgamma9/Vdelta2+ and Vdelta2-negative populations for bulk analysis. Material for sequencing was gamma-delta T cells from blood. These receptors were taken from a pool of human donors (malaria-infected and uninfected, not separated).

This clone has a handful of counts. The protein TCRdb lists belongs to a much larger clone and differs from this DNA's translation at residue 3, which points to a read error; the protein shown is made from the DNA. V usage is TRDV2 and J usage is TRDJ1; 10 bases map to TRDD3. Here the J gene was assigned by germline matching of the DNA, as TCRdb has none. Germline CDR1 reads GEAIGNYY; CDR2 reads EKD. There are 19 residues in the CDR3. The CDR3 reads CAYDSVHAGGYAKENKLIF. CDR3 DNA sequence: TGTGCCTATGACTCCGTGCATGCGGGGGGATACGCGAAAGAGAATAAACTCATCTTT.

This clone occurred a few times. The protein recorded in TCRdb matches a much larger clone and deviates from this DNA's translation at residue 16, suggesting a read error; the protein here is obtained by translating the DNA. The J gene has no call, while the V gene is TRDV1; the table's TRDD3 call for D was not verified on the DNA. Germline V gives CDR1 TSWWSYY, CDR2 QGS. This CDR3 spans 18 amino acids. In DNA, the CDR3 is TGTGCTCTTGGGGAAGCTCGAACGAGGGATGGGGGATGCGATAAACCCATCTTT. This gives the protein CALGEARTRDGGCDKPIF.

Turning to this clone: A far larger clone lies a single base away; this is likely a read error. Within the sample, other DNA sequences also encode this same CDR3. The rearrangement joins TRDV2 to TRDJ1, with 10 bases that match TRDD3. Germline matching of the DNA provided the J gene here, since TCRdb leaves it blank. The V segment lost 4 bases and the J segment 1 base; nucleotides outside the gene matches: 20. The CDR3 consists of 20 residues. Germline V gives CDR1 GEAIGNYY, CDR2 EKD. The CDR3 here is CACETGRLGDANHPTDKLIF. CDR3 DNA: TGTGCCTGTGAGACCGGGCGACTGGGGGATGCCAACCACCCCACCGATAAACTCATCTTT.

This clone came up a few times. This likely reflects a read error, since a far larger clone is one base away. Other DNA sequences within the sample encode an identical CDR3. This rearrangement joins TRDV2 to TRDJ1, with TRDD3 identical over 9 bases. TCRdb gives no J gene; it was assigned here by matching the DNA to germline. The CDR3 covers 19 residues. In germline, CDR1 is GEAIGNYY, CDR2 EKD. The CDR3: CACDTVGGYQDRYTDKLIF. DNA for the CDR3: TGCGCCTGTGACACCGTCGGGGGATACCAGGATCGGTACACCGATAAACTCATCTTT.

This clone was observed at least ten times. The protein given by TCRdb reflects a much larger clone and differs at residue 19 from this DNA's translation, likely from a read error; the protein shown is the DNA's translation. For the V gene the call is TRDV2; the J gene has no call; the listed D gene, TRDD3, was not tested against the DNA. The CDR3 is made up of 21 amino acids. Germline CDR1 GEAIGNYY, CDR2 EKD. DNA of the CDR3: TGTGCCTGTGACCCCTTAGGGGCCGGAGAGGATATGGGGCTTGACACCGATAAACCCATCTTT. Protein sequence: CACDPLGAGEDMGLDTDKPIF.

Regarding this clone: The amino acid sequence in TCRdb belongs to a much larger clone and departs from this DNA's translation at residue 5, likely a sequencing read error; the sequence shown is translated from the DNA. The chain has TRDV2 and TRDJ1; a possible D gene is TRDD3 (6 bases). No J gene was available from TCRdb, and it was assigned here by a germline match of the DNA. Trimming removed 5 bases at V and 0 bases at J, with 15 bases between. The germline CDR1 and CDR2 sequences are GEAIGNYY and EKD. The CDR3 sequence is 15 residues long. CDR3 nucleotide sequence: TGTGCCTGTGTGTCAAACTGGGCCTACACCGATAAACTCATCTTT. Residues: CACVSNWAYTDKLIF.

A remark on this clone: The TCRdb record carries a much larger clone's protein, which differs from this DNA's translation at residue 14; a read error is the likely cause, and the protein listed here is the DNA translation. The rearrangement joins TRDV2 to TRDJ1, with D possibly being TRDD3 (6 bases). Germline V gene lookup returns CDR1 GEAIGNYY and CDR2 EKD. The V end lost 1 base, the J end lost 3 bases, and 26 bases lay between the germline ends. CDR3 length: 19 amino acids. The CDR3 protein is CACDTLPVAPGENADKLIF. The CDR3 DNA is TGTGCCTGTGACACTCTCCCTGTCGCCCCGGGGGAAAACGCCGATAAACTCATCTTT.

About this clone itself: The protein given by TCRdb reflects a much larger clone and differs at residue 3 from this DNA's translation, likely from a read error; the protein shown is the DNA's translation. The chain couples TRDV2 to TRDJ1; 7 nucleotides match TRDD3. Since TCRdb gives no J gene, matching the DNA to germline was used here to assign it. CDR3 length: 14 residues. Looked up from germline, CDR1 is GEAIGNYY and CDR2 is EKD. The CDR3 here is CARDPWGATDKLIF. The CDR3 coding sequence is TGTGCCCGTGACCCCTGGGGGGCCACCGATAAACTCATCTTT.

In this sample, this clone turned up a few times. The TCRdb protein comes from a much larger clone and disagrees with this DNA's translation at residue 18, likely due to a read error; the protein given here is derived from the DNA. The V gene is TRDV1; the J gene was not called; no DNA check was done on the table's D call, TRDD3. CDR1 is TSWWSYY and CDR2 is QGS in the germline V gene. CDR3 length equals 19 residues. CDR3 region: CALGEKAPTLGDTADKLTF. The CDR3 coding sequence is TGTGCTCTTGGGGAAAAGGCTCCTACGCTGGGGGATACGGCCGATAAACTCACCTTT.

In its sample, this clone was seen a few times. One base separates it from a far larger clone, so it is likely a read error. The same CDR3 also results from other DNA sequences found in this sample. V usage is TRDV2 and J usage is TRDJ3; 12 bases align to TRDD3. TCRdb carries no J gene annotation; the J gene was assigned here by matching the DNA with germline. The CDR3 is made up of 19 amino acids. V shed 3 bases and J 2 bases; nucleotides not matched to a gene: 7. In germline, CDR1 is GEAIGNYY, CDR2 EKD. The CDR3 reads CACDWVLGDTTWDTRQMFF. CDR3 nucleotide sequence: TGTGCCTGTGACTGGGTACTGGGGGATACTACCTGGGACACCCGACAGATGTTTTTC.

Regarding this clone: A far larger clone is only one base removed, so a read error is likely. In the same sample, other DNA sequences code for this CDR3. The CDR3 nucleotides are TGCGCTCTTGGGGACTTCTACGCGAACTGTTTCACCGATAAACTCATCTTT. Translated: CALGDFYANCFTDKLIF. The gene calls are TRDV1 and TRDJ1; TRDD3 is a possible D gene (5 bases). The CDR3 extends over 17 amino acids. The germline V gene has CDR1 TSWWSYY and CDR2 QGS.

This clone was counted only a few times. The protein given by TCRdb reflects a much larger clone and differs at residue 6 from this DNA's translation, likely from a read error; the protein shown is the DNA's translation. V usage is TRDV2 and J usage is TRDJ1; 9 bases are shared with TRDD3. Since TCRdb gives no J gene, matching the DNA to germline was used here to assign it. The V segment lost 4 bases and the J segment 1 base; nucleotides outside the gene matches: 9. This CDR3 contains 16 residues. CDR1 is GEAIGNYY, CDR2 EKD, per germline. CDR3 in amino acids: CACDRPGDTRTDKLIF. CDR3 DNA: TGTGCCTGTGATCGACCGGGGGATACTCGCACCGATAAACTCATCTTT.

This clone occurred a few times. Only one base separates this from a far larger clonotype, so it likely reflects a read error. The same CDR3 arises from other DNA sequences in this sample as well. The V gene is listed as TRDV2; no J gene was called; TRDD3 is the table's D call and was not checked against the DNA. Germline loops: CDR1 GEAIGNYY, CDR2 EKD. The CDR3 is 19 residues long. The CDR3 spells CACDTVLGDTHATAAQLFF. Here the CDR3 DNA reads TGTGCCTGTGACACCGTACTGGGGGATACGCACGCGACGGCAGCACAACTCTTCTTC.

For this clone: TCRdb assigns this DNA the protein of a much larger clone, which departs from its translation at residue 17; this likely reflects a read error, and the protein shown comes from translating the DNA. This chain links TRDV1 with TRDJ1; 8 bases map to TRDD3. The J gene is not listed in TCRdb, so it was assigned here from a DNA match to germline. The CDR3 is made up of 25 amino acids. The V gene end was trimmed by 0 bases and the J gene end by 0 bases; junction bases not matched to a gene: 30. Germline V gene sequence: CDR1 TSWWSYY, CDR2 QGS. CDR3 amino acids: CALGELKSLLNPLYWGALYTDKLIF. The CDR3 DNA is TGTGCTCTTGGGGAACTAAAGTCCCTACTCAATCCCCTGTACTGGGGGGCCCTTTACACCGATAAACTCATCTTT.

Points on this clone: A read error likely explains why the TCRdb protein, taken from a much larger clone, differs from this DNA's translation at residue 7; the protein shown is translated from the DNA. The CDR3 reads CALGESSPLRPPYTDKLIF. CDR3 sequence (DNA): TGTGCTCTTGGGGAAAGCTCCCCACTCCGTCCACCGTACACCGATAAACTCATCTTT. This sequence joins TRDV1 and TRDJ1; D gene uncertain. The J gene is not listed in TCRdb, so it was assigned here from a DNA match to germline. The ends were cut back, 2 bases at V and 0 bases at J, with 22 bases in the middle. This CDR3 region has 19 residues. CDR1 is TSWWSYY and CDR2 is QGS in the germline V gene.

To note about this clone: TCRdb pairs this DNA with a much larger clone's protein that differs at residue 7, likely a read error; the protein shown was translated from the DNA. This chain connects TRDV2 to TRDJ1, with D perhaps matching TRDD2 or TRDD3 (5 bases each). TCRdb supplies no J gene; here it was assigned by aligning the nucleotide sequence to germline. Germline values: CDR1 GEAIGNYY, CDR2 EKD. The CDR3 has 15 residues. With 0 bases removed from V and 10 bases from J, the gap between germline ends came to 20 bases. The CDR3 sequence: CACDTGGLGPSGLIF. As DNA, the CDR3 is TGTGCCTGTGACACCGGAGGCCTGGGTCCTTCAGGACTCATCTTT.

This clone was found a few times. Translating this DNA gives a protein that differs at residue 14 from the TCRdb one, which belongs to a much larger clone; a read error is likely, and the protein shown is this translation. The J gene is TRDJ1, the V gene TRDV1; 11 bases are a match to TRDD3. CDR1 and CDR2 from the germline V gene are TSWWSYY and QGS. This CDR3 region has 22 residues. The V and J ends lost 3 bases and 0 bases, in that order; junction bases with no gene match: 21. This CDR3 is CALGDPPSSWGIHASYTDKLIF. As DNA, the CDR3 is TGTGCTCTTGGGGATCCCCCTTCCTCCTGGGGGATACACGCTTCGTACACCGATAAACTCATCTTT.

This clone is judged medium-sized. The sample has other DNA sequences that encode this CDR3 too. The chain couples TRDV2 to TRDJ1, with TRDD3 matching 8 bases. The germline gives CDR1 GEAIGNYY, CDR2 EKD. V lost 0 bases and J lost 3; bases outside the gene matches: 14. The CDR3 sequence is 18 residues long. CDR3 residues: CACDTGLVGDLDPDKLIF. The CDR3 DNA reads as TGTGCCTGTGACACCGGACTGGTGGGGGATTTGGACCCCGATAAACTCATCTTT.